The 10 T cell receptor beta chains presented below share a single source sample, sequenced in a study of shared clonotypes between healthy human individuals. Profiled with immunoSEQ multiplex PCR; TCRdb holds only in-frame clones, not every one. The repertoire has under 1,100,000 clones, more than 65% of them found once; the top ten carry approximately 1.5%. The specimen sequenced was memory CD4+ T cells sorted from blood. Noted subset: CD45RA-negative fraction. The receptors were sampled from a man aged 18 to 29 in good health.

This clone appeared once. The chain couples TRBV11-2 to TRBJ2-5, with D hard to call. CDR3 length: 13 amino acids. CDR1 and CDR2 (germline): SGHAT, FQNNGV. The V gene lost 2 bases and the J gene lost 5 bases, with 9 bases spanning the gap. The DNA for the CDR3 is TGTGCCAGCAGCTTATCGGTTTCGGAGACCCAGTACTTC. Encoded protein: CASSLSVSETQYF.

The chain is built from TRBV4-1 and TRBJ1-5; TRBD1 might be the D (6 bases). This CDR3 is 16 amino acids long. The V end was cut by 5 bases, the J end by 7 bases, with 21 bases between. CDR1 and CDR2 from the germline V gene are MGHRA and YSYEKL. CDR3 sequence reads: CASSFRRGGVGQPQHF. The CDR3 nucleotides are TGCGCCAGCAGCTTCCGCCGCGGGGGCGTGGGACAGCCCCAGCATTTT.

As for this clone: A far larger clone is one base from this, pointing to a likely read error. The gene calls are TRBV6-4 and TRBJ1-1, with TRBD1 as a possible D gene (6 bases). V shed 5 bases and J shed 3 bases, with 10 bases lying between them. CDR1 is MRHNA and CDR2 is SNTAGT in the germline V gene. CDR3 length equals 13 residues. The CDR3 bases are TGTGCCAGCAGTTACAGGGAGGACACTGAAGCTTTCTTT. Translation gives CASSYREDTEAFF.

The chain uses TRBV7-2 and TRBJ1-4; 8 nucleotides align to TRBD1. V lost 5 bases to trimming and J lost 11 bases; unmatched junction nucleotides: 10. Germline loops: CDR1 SGHTA, CDR2 FQGNSA. The CDR3 runs to 14 residues. The CDR3 nucleotides read TGTGCCAGCAGCCCCCGGACAGGGTACGAGAAACTGTTTTTT. Translation gives CASSPRTGYEKLFF.

The genes are TRBV5-1 and TRBJ2-1; D may be TRBD1 (5 bases). This CDR3 spans 16 amino acids. Germline CDR1 and CDR2: SGHRS and YFSETQ. The V end was cut by 4 bases, the J end by 1 base, with 15 bases between. CDR3: CASSIPTGESYNEQFF. CDR3 sequence (DNA): TGCGCCAGCAGCATTCCTACAGGAGAATCCTACAATGAGCAGTTCTTC.

The chain couples TRBV7-9 to TRBJ2-5, with D perhaps TRBD1 (6 bases). CDR1 is SEHNR, CDR2 FQNEAQ, per germline (reference sequence). Trimming removed 6 bases from V and 1 base from J, with 18 bases in between. There are 16 residues in the CDR3. The CDR3 DNA reads as TGTGCCAGCAGTACTATCCCCGGACAGTTCCAAGAGACCCAGTACTTC. It is translated as CASSTIPGQFQETQYF. Full variable domain (remainder filled in from reference TRBV7-9 and TRBJ2-5): DTGVSQNPRHKITKRGQNVTFRCDPISEHNRLYWYRQTLGQGPEFLTYFQNEAQLEKSRLLSDRFSAERPKGSFSTLEIQRTEQGDSAMYLCASSTIPGQFQETQYFGPGTRLLVL.

The V gene is TRBV27, the J gene TRBJ2-4; perhaps TRBD2 as D (5 bases). V was pared by 3 bases and J by 1 base, with 10 bases between. CDR3 length equals 15 residues. Germline V gives CDR1 MNHEY, CDR2 SMNVEV (reference sequence). The CDR3 region is CASSFLALAKNIQYF. The CDR3 DNA is TGTGCCAGCAGTTTCCTAGCCCTGGCCAAAAACATTCAGTACTTC.

This clone has a single count. The V and J genes are TRBV5-1 and TRBJ2-7, with D uncertain. The germline V and J ends were trimmed by 0 bases and 2 bases, with 12 bases remaining between them. Germline V gives CDR1 SGHRS, CDR2 YFSETQ. The CDR3 runs to 15 residues. In DNA, the CDR3 is TGCGCCAGCAGCTTGGGGCAGCCGGGCCCCTACGAGCAGTACTTC. Translated, it gives CASSLGQPGPYEQYF.

The chain couples TRBV7-9 to TRBJ2-7; a weak D match, TRBD2 (6 bases). This CDR3 is built from 16 residues. V lost 4 bases and J 0 bases, leaving 16 bases between the germline ends. Germline V lookup: CDR1 SEHNR, CDR2 FQNEAQ (reference sequence). The CDR3 DNA is TGTGCCAGCAGCTGGACATCGGGACTCACCTCCTACGAGCAGTACTTC. Protein sequence: CASSWTSGLTSYEQYF.

The J gene is TRBJ2-7, the V gene TRBV7-8; D remains ambiguous. This CDR3 has 12 residues. Per germline, CDR1 SGHVS and CDR2 FQNEAQ. Trimming removed 1 base from V and 7 bases from J, with 8 bases in between. The CDR3 reads CASSLGMREQYF. CDR3 coding DNA: TGTGCCAGCAGCTTAGGTATGAGGGAGCAGTACTTC. Full variable domain (rest looked up from reference TRBV7-8 and TRBJ2-7): GAGVSQSPRYKVAKRGQDVALRCDPISGHVSLFWYQQALGQGPEFLTYFQNEAQLDKSGLPSDRFFAERPEGSVSTLKIQRTQQEDSAVYLCASSLGMREQYFGPGTRLTVT.